The rows below give T cell receptor beta chains drawn from one sample of a study of CD8 T cells in Susac syndrome. TCRdb passed the immunoSEQ multiplex PCR reads through MiXCR, listing each CDR3 protein once. The table lists about 300,000 distinct CDR3 sequences, 75% to 85% of them singletons. The sequenced material came from CD8+ T cells from PBMCs. Receptors originate from a human donor with multiple sclerosis. Each CDR3 is given with its conserved first and last residue. The D gene is left open where the match is weak. Clone size, where shown, is once, few, many, or a class for clones that have expanded.

d_call clone_size v_call cdr3_aa
NA NA TRBV28 CASSLLSDKANYGYTF
NA NA TRBV20-1 CSARDLEGIYGYTF
TRBD1 NA TRBV29-1 CSVQDRGGDYGYTF
NA NA TRBV27 CASSLLPYYNEQFF
TRBD2 NA TRBV29-1 CSARGTSGEGETQYF
NA few TRBV19 CASSILVGVRSYTF
TRBD2 NA TRBV30 CAWSGGTSVDGEQFF
TRBD1 NA TRBV30 CAWSRGGQPVDGYTF
TRBD2 NA TRBV27 CASRNFGGRAYEQYF
NA NA TRBV27 CACRRASNTGELFF
NA once TRBV5-6 CASSFGGSHYGYTF